This TCR beta chain originates from a study of cytomegalovirus exposure and HLA in healthy donors. Findings and caveats of the study: Segments of the TCR beta V type were, in most cases, productive about 87% or about 30% of the time in an earlier analysis. Donors were assumed by presence/absence analyses to have roughly uniform sequencing depth. Per published reports, the classifier diagnosed cytomegalovirus status with high specificity and sensitivity.

Amplification used 60 Vbeta primers and 13 Jbeta primers. Repertoires were generated with immunoSEQ multiplex PCR, while TCRdb's copy carries only in-frame clones and drops some. The profile shows fewer than 120,000 clones, 65% to 80% of them singletons. Worth noting for this clone: The antigen remains unidentified.

The V and J ends lost 5 bases and 9 bases respectively, with 14 bases between them. The germline V gene has CDR1 LNHDA and CDR2 SQIVND (reference sequence). The CDR3 length is 13 residues. The receptor comes from a man aged 25 to 45 in good health and CMV-seropositive. The chain couples TRBV19 to TRBJ1-5, with D possibly TRBD1 on 6 matching bases. Sequenced: PBMCs. DNA for the CDR3: TGTGCCAGTAGTCTTTGGGGGCGGTCGCCCCAGCATTTT. As protein: CASSLWGRSPQHF.